This T cell receptor beta chain came from a study of STAT5B mutations in CD4+ large granular lymphocyte leukemia. The study's findings and limits: Without putative leukemic clones, patient CD4-sorted repertoires remained more clonal than healthy CD4+ repertoires. Top patient clones used TRBV06 genes more often: 8/27 versus 2/35 in controls.

In regard to this clone: As yet, its antigen is unknown.

Control samples were healthy donors' buffy coats. The assay was run at survey level. Method: immunoSEQ multiplex PCR; TCRdb's copy keeps in-frame clones and lacks some. Among about 33,000 clones listed, roughly 80% were seen once. The CDR3 sequence is 16 residues long. With 3 bases clipped from V and 2 bases from J, the junction kept 3 bases outside the gene matches. Germline V gives CDR1 SGHTA, CDR2 FQGNSA. Source material: CD4+ T cells from blood buffy coats. The receptor was derived from a human donor in good health. The rearrangement uses TRBV7-2 and TRBJ1-6; 8 nucleotides agree with TRBD1. CDR3 in amino acids: CASSLDRAAYNSPLHF. The CDR3 DNA reads as TGTGCCAGCAGCTTGGACAGGGCGGCCTATAATTCACCCCTCCACTTT.